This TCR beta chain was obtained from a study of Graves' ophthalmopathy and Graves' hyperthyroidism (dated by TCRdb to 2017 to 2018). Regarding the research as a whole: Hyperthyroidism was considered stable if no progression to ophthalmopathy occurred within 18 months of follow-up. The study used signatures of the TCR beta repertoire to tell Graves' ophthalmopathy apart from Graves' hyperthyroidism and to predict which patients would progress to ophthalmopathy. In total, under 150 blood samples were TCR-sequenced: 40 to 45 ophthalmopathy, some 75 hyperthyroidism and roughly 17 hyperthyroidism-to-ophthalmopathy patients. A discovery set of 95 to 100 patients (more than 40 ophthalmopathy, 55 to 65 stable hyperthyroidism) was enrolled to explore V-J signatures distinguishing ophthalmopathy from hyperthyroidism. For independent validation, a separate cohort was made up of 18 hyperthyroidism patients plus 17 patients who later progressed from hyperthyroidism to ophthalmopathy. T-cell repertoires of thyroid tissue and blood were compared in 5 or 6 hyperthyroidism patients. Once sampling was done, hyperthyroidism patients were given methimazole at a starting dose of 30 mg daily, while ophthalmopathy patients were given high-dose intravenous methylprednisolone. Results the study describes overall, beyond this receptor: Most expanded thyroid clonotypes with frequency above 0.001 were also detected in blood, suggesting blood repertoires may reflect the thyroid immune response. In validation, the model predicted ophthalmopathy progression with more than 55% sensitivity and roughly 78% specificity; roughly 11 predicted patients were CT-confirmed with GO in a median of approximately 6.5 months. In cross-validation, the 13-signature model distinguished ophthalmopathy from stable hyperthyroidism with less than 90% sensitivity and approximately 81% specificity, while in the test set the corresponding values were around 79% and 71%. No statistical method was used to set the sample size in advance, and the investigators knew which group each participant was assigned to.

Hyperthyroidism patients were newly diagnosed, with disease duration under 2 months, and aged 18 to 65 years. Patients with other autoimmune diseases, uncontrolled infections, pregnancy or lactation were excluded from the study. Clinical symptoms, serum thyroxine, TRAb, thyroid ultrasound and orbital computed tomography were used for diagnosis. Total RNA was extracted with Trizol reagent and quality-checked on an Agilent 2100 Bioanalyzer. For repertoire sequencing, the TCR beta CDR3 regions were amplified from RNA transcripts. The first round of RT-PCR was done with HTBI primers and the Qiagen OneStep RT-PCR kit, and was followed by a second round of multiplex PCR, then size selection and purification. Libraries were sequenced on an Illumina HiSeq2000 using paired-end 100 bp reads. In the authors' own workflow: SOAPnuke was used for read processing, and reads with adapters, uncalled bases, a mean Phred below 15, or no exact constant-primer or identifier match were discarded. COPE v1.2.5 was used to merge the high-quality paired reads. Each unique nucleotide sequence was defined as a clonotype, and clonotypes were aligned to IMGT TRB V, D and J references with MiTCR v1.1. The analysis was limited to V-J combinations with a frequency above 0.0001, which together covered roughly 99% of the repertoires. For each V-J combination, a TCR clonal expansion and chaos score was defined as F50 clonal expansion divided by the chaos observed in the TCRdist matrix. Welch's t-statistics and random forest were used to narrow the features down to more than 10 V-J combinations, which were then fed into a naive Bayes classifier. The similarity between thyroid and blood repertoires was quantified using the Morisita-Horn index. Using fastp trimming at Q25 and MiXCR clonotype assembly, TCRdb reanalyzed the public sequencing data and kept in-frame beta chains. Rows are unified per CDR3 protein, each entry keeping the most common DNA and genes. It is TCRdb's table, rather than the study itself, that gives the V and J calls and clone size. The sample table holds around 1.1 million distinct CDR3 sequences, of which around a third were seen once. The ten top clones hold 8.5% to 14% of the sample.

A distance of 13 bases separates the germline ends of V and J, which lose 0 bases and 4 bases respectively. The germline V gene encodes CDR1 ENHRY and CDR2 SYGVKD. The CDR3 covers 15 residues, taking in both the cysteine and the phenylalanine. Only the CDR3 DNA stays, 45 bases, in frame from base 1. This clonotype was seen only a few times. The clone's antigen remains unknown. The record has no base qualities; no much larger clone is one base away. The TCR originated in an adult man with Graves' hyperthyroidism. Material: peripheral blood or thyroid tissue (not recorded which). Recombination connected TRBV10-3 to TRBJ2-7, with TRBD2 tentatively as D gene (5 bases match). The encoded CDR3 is CAISESRDVRYEQYF. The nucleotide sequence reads TGTGCCATCAGTGAGTCGAGGGATGTAAGATACGAGCAGTACTTC.